This T cell receptor (beta chain) was obtained from a study of T cell responses to AZD1222 COVID-19 vaccine. Study in general: Some second doses came at about 4 weeks and others at about 12 weeks; these were pooled. Study-level results: Among the donors, most were white British and more were female, and clonal diversity was possibly underestimated. Researchers report vaccine-associated CD4 TCRs spanning spike, with dominance at 160-218 and 743-854.

About this clone itself: Its antigen remains unidentified.

The assay was immunoSEQ multiplex PCR, and TCRdb's table has in-frame clones only and misses some. The repertoire holds 130,000 to 150,000 clones, approximately 90% seen once, with roughly 2% in the top ten. Unmatched junction bases numbered 2, after V lost 0 bases and J lost 1 base. Germline CDR1 and CDR2: SGHNT and YYREEE (reference sequence). The CDR3 spans 15 residues. The source of this sequence is an adult in good health. Sequenced material: peripheral blood, taken on day 0 of AZD1222 vaccination. The V and J genes are TRBV5-4 and TRBJ2-7, with 9 bases identical to TRBD1. The CDR3 protein is CASSLVGTGSYEQYF. The CDR3 region has the DNA TGTGCCAGCAGCTTGGTGGGGACAGGGTCCTACGAGCAGTACTTC.